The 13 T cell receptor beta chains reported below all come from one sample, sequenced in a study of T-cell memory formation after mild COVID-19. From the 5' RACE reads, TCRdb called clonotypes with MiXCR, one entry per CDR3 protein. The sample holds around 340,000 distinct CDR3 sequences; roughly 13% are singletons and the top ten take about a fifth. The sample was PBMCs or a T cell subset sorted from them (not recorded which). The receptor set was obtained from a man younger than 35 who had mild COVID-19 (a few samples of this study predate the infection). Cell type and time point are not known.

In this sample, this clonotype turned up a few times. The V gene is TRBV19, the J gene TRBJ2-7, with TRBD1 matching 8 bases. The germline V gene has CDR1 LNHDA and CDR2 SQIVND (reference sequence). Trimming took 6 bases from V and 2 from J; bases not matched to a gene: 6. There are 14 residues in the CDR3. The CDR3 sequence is CASSTDRGTYEQYF. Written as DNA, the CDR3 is TGTGCCAGTAGCACCGACAGGGGTACCTACGAGCAGTACTTC.

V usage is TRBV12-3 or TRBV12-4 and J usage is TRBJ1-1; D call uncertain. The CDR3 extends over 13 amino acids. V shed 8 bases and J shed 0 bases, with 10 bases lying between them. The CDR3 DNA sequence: TGTGCCAGCCTAGCTAATTTGAACACTGAAGCTTTCTTT. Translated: CASLANLNTEAFF.

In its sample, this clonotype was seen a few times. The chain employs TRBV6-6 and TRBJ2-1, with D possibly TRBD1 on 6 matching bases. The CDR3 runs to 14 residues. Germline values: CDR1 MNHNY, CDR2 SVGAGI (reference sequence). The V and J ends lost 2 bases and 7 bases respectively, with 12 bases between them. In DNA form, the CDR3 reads TGTGCCAGCAGTTACCCCCATACAGGGAATGAGCAGTTCTTC. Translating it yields CASSYPHTGNEQFF.

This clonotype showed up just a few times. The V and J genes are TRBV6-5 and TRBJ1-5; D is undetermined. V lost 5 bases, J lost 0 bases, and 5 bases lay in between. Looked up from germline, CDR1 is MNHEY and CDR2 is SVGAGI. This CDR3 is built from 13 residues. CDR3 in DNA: TGTGCCAGCAGTGGAGATAGCAATCAGCCCCAGCATTTT. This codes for CASSGDSNQPQHF.

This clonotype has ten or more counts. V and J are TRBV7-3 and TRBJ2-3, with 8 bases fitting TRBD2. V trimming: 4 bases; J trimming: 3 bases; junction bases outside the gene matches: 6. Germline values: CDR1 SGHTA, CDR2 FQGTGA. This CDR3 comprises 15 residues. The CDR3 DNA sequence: TGTGCCAGCAGCTCGCTAGCGGGTGGTACAGATACGCAGTATTTT. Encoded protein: CASSSLAGGTDTQYF.

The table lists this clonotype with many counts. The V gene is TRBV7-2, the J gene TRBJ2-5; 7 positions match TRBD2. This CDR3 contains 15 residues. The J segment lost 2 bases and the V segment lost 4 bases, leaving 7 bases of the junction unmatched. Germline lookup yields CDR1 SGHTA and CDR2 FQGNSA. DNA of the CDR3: TGTGCCAGCAGCTCTGGTGGGGGGGGTCAAGAGACCCAGTACTTC. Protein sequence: CASSSGGGGQETQYF.

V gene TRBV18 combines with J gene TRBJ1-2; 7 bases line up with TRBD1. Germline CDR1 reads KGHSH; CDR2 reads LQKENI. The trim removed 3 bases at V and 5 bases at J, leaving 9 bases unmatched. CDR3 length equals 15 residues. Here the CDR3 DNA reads TGTGCCAGCTCACCCCGACAGGGTTGGGCGTATGGCTACACCTTC. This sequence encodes CASSPRQGWAYGYTF.

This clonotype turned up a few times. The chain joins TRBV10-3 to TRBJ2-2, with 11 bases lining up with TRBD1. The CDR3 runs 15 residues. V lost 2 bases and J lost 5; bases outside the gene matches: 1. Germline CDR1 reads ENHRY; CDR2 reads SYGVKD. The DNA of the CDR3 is TGTGCCATCAGTGAGGGACAGGGGGCAACCGGGGAGCTGTTTTTT. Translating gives CAISEGQGATGELFF.

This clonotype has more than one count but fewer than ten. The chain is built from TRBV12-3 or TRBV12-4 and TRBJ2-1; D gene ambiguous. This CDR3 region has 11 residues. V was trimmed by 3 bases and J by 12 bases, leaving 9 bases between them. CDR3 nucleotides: TGTGCCAGCAGTTTCCTTACTGGGCAGTTCTTC. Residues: CASSFLTGQFF.

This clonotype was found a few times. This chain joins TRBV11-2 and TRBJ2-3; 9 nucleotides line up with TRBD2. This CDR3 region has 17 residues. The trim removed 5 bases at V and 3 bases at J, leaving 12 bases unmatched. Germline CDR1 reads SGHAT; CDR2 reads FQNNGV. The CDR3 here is CASSGITGGGVTDTQYF. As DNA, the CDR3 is TGTGCCAGCAGCGGGATAACCGGCGGGGGGGTAACAGATACGCAGTATTTT.

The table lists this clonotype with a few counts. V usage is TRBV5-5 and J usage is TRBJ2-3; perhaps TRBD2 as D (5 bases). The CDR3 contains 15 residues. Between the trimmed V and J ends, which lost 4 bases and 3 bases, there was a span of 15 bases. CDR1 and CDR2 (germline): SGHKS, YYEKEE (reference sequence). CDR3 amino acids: CASSPQRSGTDTQYF. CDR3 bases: TGTGCCAGCAGCCCACAGCGGTCGGGTACAGATACGCAGTATTTT.

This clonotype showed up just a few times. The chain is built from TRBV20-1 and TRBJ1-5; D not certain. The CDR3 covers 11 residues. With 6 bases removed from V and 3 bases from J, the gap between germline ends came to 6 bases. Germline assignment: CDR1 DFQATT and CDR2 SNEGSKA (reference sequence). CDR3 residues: CSAGPNQPQHF. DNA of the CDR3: TGCAGTGCCGGCCCCAATCAGCCCCAGCATTTT.

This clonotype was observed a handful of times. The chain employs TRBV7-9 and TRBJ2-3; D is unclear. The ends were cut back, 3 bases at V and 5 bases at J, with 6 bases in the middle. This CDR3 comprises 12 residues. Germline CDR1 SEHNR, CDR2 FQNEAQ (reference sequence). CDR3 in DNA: TGTGCCAGCAGCTTTGGGGTAGATACGCAGTATTTT. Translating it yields CASSFGVDTQYF. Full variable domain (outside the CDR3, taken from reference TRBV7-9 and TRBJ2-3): DTGVSQNPRHKITKRGQNVTFRCDPISEHNRLYWYRQTLGQGPEFLTYFQNEAQLEKSRLLSDRFSAERPKGSFSTLEIQRTEQGDSAMYLCASSFGVDTQYFGPGTRLTVL.